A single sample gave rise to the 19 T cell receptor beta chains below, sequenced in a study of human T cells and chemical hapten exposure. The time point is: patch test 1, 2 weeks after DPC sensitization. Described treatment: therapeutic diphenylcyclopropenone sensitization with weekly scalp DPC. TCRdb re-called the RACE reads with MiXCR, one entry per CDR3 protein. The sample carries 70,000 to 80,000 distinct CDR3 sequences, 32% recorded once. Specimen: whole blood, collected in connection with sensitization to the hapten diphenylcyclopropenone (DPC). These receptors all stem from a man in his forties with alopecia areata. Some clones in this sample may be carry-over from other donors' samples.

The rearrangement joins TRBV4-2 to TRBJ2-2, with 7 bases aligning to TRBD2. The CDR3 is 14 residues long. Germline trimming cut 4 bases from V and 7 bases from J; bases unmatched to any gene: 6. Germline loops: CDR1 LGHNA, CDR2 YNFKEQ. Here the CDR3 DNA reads TGTGCCAGCAGCCCCACTACTAGCGTCGGGGAGCTGTTTTTT. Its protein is CASSPTTSVGELFF.

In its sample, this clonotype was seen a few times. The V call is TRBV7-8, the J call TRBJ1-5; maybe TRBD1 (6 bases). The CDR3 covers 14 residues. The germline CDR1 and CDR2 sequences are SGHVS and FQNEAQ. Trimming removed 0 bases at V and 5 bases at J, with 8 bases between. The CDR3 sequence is CASSLAGGDQPQHF. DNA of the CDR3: TGTGCCAGCAGCTTAGCCGGGGGCGATCAGCCCCAGCATTTT.

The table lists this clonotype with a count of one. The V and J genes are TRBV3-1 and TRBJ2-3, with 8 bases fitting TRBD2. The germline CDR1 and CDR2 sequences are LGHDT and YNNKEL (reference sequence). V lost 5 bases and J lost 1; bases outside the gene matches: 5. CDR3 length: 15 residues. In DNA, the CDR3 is TGTGCCAGCAGCGCCAGTAGCGGGGGCACAGATACGCAGTATTTT. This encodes CASSASSGGTDTQYF.

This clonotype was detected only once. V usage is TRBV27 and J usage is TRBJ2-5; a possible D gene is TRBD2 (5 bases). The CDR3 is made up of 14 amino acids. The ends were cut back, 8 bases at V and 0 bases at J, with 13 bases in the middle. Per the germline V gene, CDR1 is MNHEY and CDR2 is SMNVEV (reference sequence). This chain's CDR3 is CASARRVDQETQYF. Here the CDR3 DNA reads TGTGCCAGCGCCAGGCGGGTCGACCAAGAGACCCAGTACTTC.

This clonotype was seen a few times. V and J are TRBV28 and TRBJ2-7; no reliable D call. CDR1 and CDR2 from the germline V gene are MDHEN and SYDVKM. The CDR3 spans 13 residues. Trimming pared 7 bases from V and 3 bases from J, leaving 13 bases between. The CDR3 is CASNSLGVYEQYF. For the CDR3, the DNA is TGTGCCAGCAACTCACTTGGGGTCTACGAGCAGTACTTC.

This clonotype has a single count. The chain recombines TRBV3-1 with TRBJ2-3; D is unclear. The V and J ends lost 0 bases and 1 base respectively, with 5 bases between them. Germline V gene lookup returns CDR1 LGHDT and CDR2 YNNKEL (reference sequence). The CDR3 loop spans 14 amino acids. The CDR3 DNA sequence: TGTGCCAGCAGCCAAGAAACAGGCACAGATACGCAGTATTTT. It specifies CASSQETGTDTQYF.

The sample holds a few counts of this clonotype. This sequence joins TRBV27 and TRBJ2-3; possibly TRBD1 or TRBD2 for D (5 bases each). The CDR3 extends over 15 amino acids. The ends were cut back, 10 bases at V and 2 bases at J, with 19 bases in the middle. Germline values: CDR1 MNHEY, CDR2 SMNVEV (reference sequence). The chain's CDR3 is CATNPGRQNTDTQYF. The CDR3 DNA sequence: TGTGCCACCAACCCGGGACGGCAGAACACAGATACGCAGTATTTT.

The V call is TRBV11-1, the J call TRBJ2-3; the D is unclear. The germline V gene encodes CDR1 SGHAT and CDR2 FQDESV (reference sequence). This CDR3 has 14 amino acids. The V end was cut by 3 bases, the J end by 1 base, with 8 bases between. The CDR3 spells CASSFVYGTDTQYF. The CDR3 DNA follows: TGTGCCAGCAGCTTCGTCTACGGCACAGATACGCAGTATTTT.

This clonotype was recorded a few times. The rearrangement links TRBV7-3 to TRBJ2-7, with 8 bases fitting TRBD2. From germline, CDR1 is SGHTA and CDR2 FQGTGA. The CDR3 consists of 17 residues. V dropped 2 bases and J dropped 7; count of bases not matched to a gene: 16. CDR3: CASSLDDETGTRPEQYF. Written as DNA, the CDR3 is TGTGCCAGCAGCTTAGACGACGAAACCGGGACTAGGCCTGAGCAGTACTTC.

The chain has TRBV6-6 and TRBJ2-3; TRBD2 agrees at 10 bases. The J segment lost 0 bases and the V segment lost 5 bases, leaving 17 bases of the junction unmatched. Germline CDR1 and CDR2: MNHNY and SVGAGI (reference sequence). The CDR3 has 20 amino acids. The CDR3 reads CASSGRMASGRDPSTDTQYF. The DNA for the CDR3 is TGTGCCAGCAGTGGACGGATGGCTAGCGGGAGAGACCCTAGCACAGATACGCAGTATTTT.

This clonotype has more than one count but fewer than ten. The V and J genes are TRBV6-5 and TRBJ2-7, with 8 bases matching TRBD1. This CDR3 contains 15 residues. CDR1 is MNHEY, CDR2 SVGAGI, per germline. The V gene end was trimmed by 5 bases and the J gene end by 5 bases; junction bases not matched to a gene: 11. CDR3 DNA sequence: TGTGCCAGCAGTCCCGGGGGTGGCAGGGGGCACGAGCAGTACTTC. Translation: CASSPGGGRGHEQYF.

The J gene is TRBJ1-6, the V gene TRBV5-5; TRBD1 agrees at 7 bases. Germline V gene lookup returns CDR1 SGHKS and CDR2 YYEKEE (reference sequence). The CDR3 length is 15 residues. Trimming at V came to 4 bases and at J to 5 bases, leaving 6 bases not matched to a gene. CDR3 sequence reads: CASSADRTNNSPLHF. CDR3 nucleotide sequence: TGTGCCAGCAGCGCGGACAGGACCAATAATTCACCCCTCCACTTT.

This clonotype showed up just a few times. The CDR3 region is CASSYPGTGIQPQHF. The CDR3 bases are TGTGCCAGCAGTTACCCCGGGACAGGGATACAGCCCCAGCATTTT. The chain carries TRBV6-2 or TRBV6-3 and TRBJ1-5; 9 bases fit TRBD1. The CDR3 has 15 residues. Looked up from germline, CDR1 is MNHEY and CDR2 is SVGEGT. The V segment lost 2 bases and the J segment 7 bases; nucleotides outside the gene matches: 6.

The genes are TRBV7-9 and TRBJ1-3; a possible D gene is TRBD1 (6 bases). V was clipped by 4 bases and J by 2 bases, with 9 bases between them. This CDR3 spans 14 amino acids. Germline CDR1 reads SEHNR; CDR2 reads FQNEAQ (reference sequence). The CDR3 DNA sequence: TGTGCCAGCAGCTATTACAGGGCTGGAAACACCATATATTTT. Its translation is CASSYYRAGNTIYF.

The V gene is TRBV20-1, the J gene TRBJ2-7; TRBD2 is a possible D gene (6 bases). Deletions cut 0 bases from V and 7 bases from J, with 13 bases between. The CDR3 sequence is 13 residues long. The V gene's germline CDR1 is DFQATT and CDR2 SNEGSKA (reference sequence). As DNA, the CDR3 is TGCAGTGCTAGAGACGCAGGGAGGAATGAGCAGTACTTC. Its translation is CSARDAGRNEQYF.

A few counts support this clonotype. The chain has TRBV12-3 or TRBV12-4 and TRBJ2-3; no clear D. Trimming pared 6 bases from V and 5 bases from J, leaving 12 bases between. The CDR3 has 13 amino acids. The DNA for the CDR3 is TGTGCCAGCAGCACCTCCGGCGTAGATACGCAGTATTTT. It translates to CASSTSGVDTQYF.

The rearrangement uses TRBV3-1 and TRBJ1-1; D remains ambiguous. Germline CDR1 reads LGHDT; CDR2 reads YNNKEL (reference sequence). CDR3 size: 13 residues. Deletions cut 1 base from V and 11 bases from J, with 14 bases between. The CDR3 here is CASSQVRGKGAFF. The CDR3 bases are TGTGCCAGCAGCCAAGTTCGGGGTAAAGGCGCTTTCTTT.

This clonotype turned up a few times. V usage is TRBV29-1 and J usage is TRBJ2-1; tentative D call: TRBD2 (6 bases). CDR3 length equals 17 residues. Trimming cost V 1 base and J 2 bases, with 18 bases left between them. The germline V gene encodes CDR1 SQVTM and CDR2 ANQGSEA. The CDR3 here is CSVEGGGEEDTYNEQFF. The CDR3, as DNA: TGCAGCGTTGAAGGAGGCGGGGAGGAGGACACCTACAATGAGCAGTTCTTC.

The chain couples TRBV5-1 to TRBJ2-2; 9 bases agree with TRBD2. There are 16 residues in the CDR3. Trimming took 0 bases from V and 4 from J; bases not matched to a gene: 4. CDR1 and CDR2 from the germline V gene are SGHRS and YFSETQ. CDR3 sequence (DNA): TGCGCCAGCAGCTTGGGGCTAGCGGGGACCACCGGGGAGCTGTTTTTT. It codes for CASSLGLAGTTGELFF.